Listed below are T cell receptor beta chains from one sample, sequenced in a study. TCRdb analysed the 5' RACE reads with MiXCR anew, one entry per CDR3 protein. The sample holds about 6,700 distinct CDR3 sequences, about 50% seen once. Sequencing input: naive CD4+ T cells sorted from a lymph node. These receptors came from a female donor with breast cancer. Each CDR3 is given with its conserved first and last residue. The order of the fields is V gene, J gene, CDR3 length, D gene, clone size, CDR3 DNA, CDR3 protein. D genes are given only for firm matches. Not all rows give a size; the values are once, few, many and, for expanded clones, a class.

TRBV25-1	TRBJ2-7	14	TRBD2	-	TGTGCCAGCAGTGATCACGGGAGGGCAGGCGAGCAGTACTTC	CASSDHGRAGEQYF
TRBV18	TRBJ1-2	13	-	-	TGTGCCAGCTCACCATGGGGTGAAGATGGCTACACCTTC	CASSPWGEDGYTF
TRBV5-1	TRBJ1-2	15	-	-	TGCGCCAGCAGCCCCCAAGGGGCGGGGAACTATGGCTACACCTTC	CASSPQGAGNYGYTF
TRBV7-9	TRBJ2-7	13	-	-	TGTGCCAGCAGCTTAGTAGACGGGGGCGAGCAGTACTTC	CASSLVDGGEQYF
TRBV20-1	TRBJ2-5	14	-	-	TGCAGTGCTAGGGGGGGTGGATTCCAAGAGACCCAGTACTTC	CSARGGGFQETQYF
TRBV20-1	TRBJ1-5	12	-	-	TGCAGAGTACATGGGGGCAATCAGCCCCGGCATTTT	CRVHGGNQPRHF
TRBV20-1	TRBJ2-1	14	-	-	TGCAGTGCTAGATTAGGGCTAGGCTACAATGAGCAGTTCTTC	CSARLGLGYNEQFF
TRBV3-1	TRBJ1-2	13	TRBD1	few	TGTGCCAGCAGCCGTCTCACAGGGGACGGCTACACCTTC	CASSRLTGDGYTF
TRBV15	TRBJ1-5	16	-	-	TGTGCCACCAGCAGAGGGGCAGGGACGAGCAATCAGCCCCAGCATTTT	CATSRGAGTSNQPQHF
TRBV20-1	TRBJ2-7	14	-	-	TGCAGTGCCCCATTCGACGGATCGAGCTACGAGCAGTACTTC	CSAPFDGSSYEQYF
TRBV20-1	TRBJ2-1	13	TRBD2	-	TGCAGTGCTATAGCGGGGACCTACAATGAGCAGTTCTTC	CSAIAGTYNEQFF
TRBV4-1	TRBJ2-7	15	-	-	TGCGCCAGCAGCCAAGGGCACAGTTCTTCCTACGAGCAGTACTTC	CASSQGHSSSYEQYF
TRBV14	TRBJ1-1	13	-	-	TGTGCCAGCAGCCAAGCCACCATCGCGGTAGCTTTCTTT	CASSQATIAVAFF
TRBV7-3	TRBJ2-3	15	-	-	TGTGCCAGCAGCCCTGGGTGGGGGACTACAGATACGCAGTATTTT	CASSPGWGTTDTQYF
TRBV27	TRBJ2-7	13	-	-	TGTGCCAGCAGCAGGGACGGCTCCTACGAGCAGTACTTC	CASSRDGSYEQYF
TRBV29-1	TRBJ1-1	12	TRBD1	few	TGCAGCGTCCGGACAGGGGAAACTGAAGCTTTCTTT	CSVRTGETEAFF
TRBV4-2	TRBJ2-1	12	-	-	TGTGCCAGCAGCCAAGATCGCGATGAGCAGTTCTTC	CASSQDRDEQFF
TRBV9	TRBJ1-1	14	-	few	TGTGCCAGCAGCGTAGGCTACAGGGATACTGAAGCTTTCTTT	CASSVGYRDTEAFF
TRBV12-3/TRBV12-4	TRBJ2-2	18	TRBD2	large	TGTGCCAGCAGTCCGTGGCGGACTAGCGGGGTTAACACCGGGGAGCTGTTTTTT	CASSPWRTSGVNTGELFF
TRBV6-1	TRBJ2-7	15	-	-	TGTGCCAGCAGTGACTATTGGGACATAGCCTACGAGCAGTACTTC	CASSDYWDIAYEQYF
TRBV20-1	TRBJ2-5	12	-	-	TGCAGTGTCCCAGGGAACCAAGAGACCCAGTACTTC	CSVPGNQETQYF
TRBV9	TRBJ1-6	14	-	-	TGTGCCAGCAGCGAACAAACAGGGTCTTCACCCCTCCACTTT	CASSEQTGSSPLHF
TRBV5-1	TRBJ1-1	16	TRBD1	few	TGCGCCAGCAGACTCGGGACAGGGACCATGAACACTGAAGCTTTCTTT	CASRLGTGTMNTEAFF
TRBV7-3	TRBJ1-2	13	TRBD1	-	TGTGCCAGCAGCGAAGGACAGGGATATGGCTACACCTTC	CASSEGQGYGYTF
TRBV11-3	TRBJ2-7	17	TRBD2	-	TGTGCCAGCAGCTTTCGGTCGGGAGCGGGAGTAGAGTACGAGCAGTACTTC	CASSFRSGAGVEYEQYF
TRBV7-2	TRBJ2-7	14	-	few	TGTGCCAGCAGCCAGGGGGGACTACTCTACGAGCAGTACTTC	CASSQGGLLYEQYF
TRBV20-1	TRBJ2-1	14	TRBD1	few	TGCAGTGCTAGGGGACAGAGAAACTACAATGAGCAGTTCTTC	CSARGQRNYNEQFF